The clone carrying this T cell receptor (beta chain) was counted only a few times. Its antigen is currently unknown. Individual cDNA molecules received unique molecular identifiers during library preparation. TCRdb reprocessed the 5' RACE reads with MiXCR, giving one entry per CDR3 protein. The table has some 61,000 distinct CDR3 sequences, 10% seen once. This record belongs to a study of early T cells in non-severe SARS-CoV-2 infection. Study-wide context: The chains were unpaired, and the sequenced material was bulk RNA from unsorted whole blood.

Study-level points and caveats: Matching with VDJdb favored anti-spike CD8 responses (missing private and CD4 specificities).

The CDR3 runs to 16 residues. V gave up 0 bases and J gave up 0 bases; unmatched junction bases: 5. CDR1 and CDR2 from the germline V gene are SGHNT and YYREEE (reference sequence). Sequenced sample: whole blood. The chain uses TRBV5-4 and TRBJ2-5; 7 positions match TRBD2. The receptor was derived from an adult who was a healthcare worker with PCR-confirmed SARS-CoV-2 infection or an uninfected control (not recorded which). The CDR3 bases are TGTGCCAGCAGCTTGGCAGGGCGGGGGTACCAAGAGACCCAGTACTTC. Its protein is CASSLAGRGYQETQYF.